The 12 T cell receptor beta chains below come from one sample, sequenced in a study of neoadjuvant nivolumab and ipilimumab in lung cancer. Some clones are missing from TCRdb's copy, which holds only in-frame ones; the method was immunoSEQ multiplex PCR. The sample lists fewer than 40,000 clones, approximately 90% occurring once. Sequencing used peripheral blood, obtained after neoadjuvant nivolumab, alone or with ipilimumab, at or shortly before surgery. All receptors come from an adult with non-small cell lung cancer.

The chain uses TRBV18 and TRBJ2-2; possibly TRBD2 for D (5 bases). Germline V gives CDR1 KGHSH, CDR2 LQKENI. Trimming shortened V by 4 bases and J by 0 bases, and 6 bases separated the two germline ends. The length of the CDR3 is 14 residues. DNA for the CDR3: TGTGCCAGCTCACTGGACTCGAACACCGGGGAGCTGTTTTTT. Encoded protein: CASSLDSNTGELFF.

The chain uses TRBV5-1 and TRBJ1-1; unclear D gene. Trimming took off 5 bases at V and 4 bases at J, with 9 bases between the two ends. The CDR3 consists of 12 residues. Germline-derived CDR1 and CDR2 are SGHRS and YFSETQ. Here the CDR3 reads CASSPGSTEAFF. CDR3 bases: TGCGCCAGCAGTCCCGGAAGCACTGAAGCTTTCTTT.

J is TRBJ1-1 and V is TRBV15, with TRBD1 matching 9 bases. There are 16 residues in the CDR3. Germline-derived CDR1 and CDR2 are LNHNV and YYDKDF (reference sequence). The junction had 9 bases not matched to a gene; V was cut back by 3 bases and J by 4 bases. The CDR3 protein is CATSSRIMDRGTEAFF. The CDR3 nucleotides are TGTGCCACCAGCAGCCGAATAATGGACAGGGGCACTGAAGCTTTCTTT.

In its sample, this clone was seen once. The V and J genes are TRBV5-1 and TRBJ2-3, with 8 bases fitting TRBD2. This CDR3 contains 13 residues. Germline trimming cut 6 bases from V and 5 bases from J; bases unmatched to any gene: 5. Per the germline V gene, CDR1 is SGHRS and CDR2 is YFSETQ. The CDR3 bases are TGCGCCAGCAACGGGGGGGCTGGAGATACGCAGTATTTT. It encodes CASNGGAGDTQYF.

The chain has TRBV11-2 and TRBJ2-7; 7 bases agree with TRBD1. The CDR3 is made up of 13 amino acids. The germline gives CDR1 SGHAT, CDR2 FQNNGV. With 3 bases clipped from V and 6 bases from J, the junction kept 5 bases outside the gene matches. The CDR3 region is CASSFAGGFEQYF. In DNA, the CDR3 is TGTGCCAGCAGCTTTGCAGGGGGATTCGAGCAGTACTTC.

This clone was observed a single time. J is TRBJ1-2 and V is TRBV7-9, with 11 bases lining up with TRBD1. V lost 5 bases, J lost 13 bases, and 15 bases stayed unmatched. The germline V gene encodes CDR1 SEHNR and CDR2 FQNEAQ (reference sequence). CDR3 length: 15 residues. As DNA, the CDR3 is TGTGCCAGCAGCCAAACGGACAGGGGGCGCTCGGAGGGCACCTTC. Translated, it gives CASSQTDRGRSEGTF.

In this sample, this clone turned up once. The genes are TRBV2 and TRBJ1-2; D is perhaps TRBD1 (6 bases). The V end lost 1 base, the J end lost 5 bases, and 11 bases lay between the germline ends. CDR1 is SNHLY, CDR2 FYNNEI, per germline. There are 14 residues in the CDR3. The CDR3 sequence: CASSEGRGWYGYTF. The CDR3 nucleotides read TGTGCCAGCAGTGAAGGCAGGGGTTGGTATGGCTACACCTTC.

CDR3 DNA: TGCGCCAGCAGCTTGGGCGGACCTTCTAATGAAAAACTGTTTTTT. It specifies CASSLGGPSNEKLFF. J is TRBJ1-4 and V is TRBV5-1; no clear D gene. V was trimmed by 0 bases and J by 3 bases, leaving 9 bases between them. The germline gives CDR1 SGHRS, CDR2 YFSETQ. CDR3 length equals 15 residues.

The chain couples TRBV7-7 to TRBJ2-1; no firm D call. V was clipped by 5 bases and J by 6 bases, with 17 bases between them. This CDR3 has 15 residues. The germline V gene has CDR1 SSHAT and CDR2 FNYEAQ (reference sequence). CDR3 loop: CASSPLLATSNEQFF. DNA of the CDR3: TGTGCCAGCAGCCCCCTCCTGGCGACCTCCAATGAGCAGTTCTTC.

The chain carries TRBV25-1 and TRBJ1-5; unclear D gene. V lost 9 bases and J lost 1, with 7 bases in between. Looked up from germline, CDR1 is MGHDK and CDR2 is SYGVNS. The CDR3 extends over 12 amino acids. The CDR3 is CASSGSNQPQHF. The CDR3 region has the DNA TGTGCCAGTTCCGGGAGCAATCAGCCCCAGCATTTT.

V is TRBV5-1 and J is TRBJ1-6; TRBD1 agrees at 10 bases. J gave up 7 bases and V 1 base, and 5 bases lay outside the gene matches. The CDR3 runs to 16 residues. Germline V gives CDR1 SGHRS, CDR2 YFSETQ. CDR3 nucleotides: TGCGCCAGCAGCTTGAAGCCGGACAGGGGGAATTCACCCCTCCACTTT. This codes for CASSLKPDRGNSPLHF.

The V gene is TRBV5-4, the J gene TRBJ2-3, with a weak D call TRBD1 (6 bases). Germline CDR1 is SGHNT and CDR2 is YYREEE (reference sequence). V lost 5 bases and J lost 1, with 14 bases in between. The CDR3 extends over 15 amino acids. CDR3 DNA: TGTGCCAGCAGGCTGACCCCAGGGGGCACAGATACGCAGTATTTT. This codes for CASRLTPGGTDTQYF.